Listed below are T cell receptor beta chains from one sample, sequenced in a study of long-term antiretroviral therapy in people with HIV. Assay used: immunoSEQ multiplex PCR; TCRdb lists only in-frame clones, some missing. The data show 35,000 to 45,000 clones, approximately 86% seen once. The sample was unsorted PBMCs, taken just before starting antiretroviral therapy. The receptors originated from a woman between 18 and 29 years old with HIV. Each CDR3 is given with its conserved first and last residue. The D gene is left open where the match is weak. Rows may omit the clone size; those that give it use once, few, many or a size class.

abundance,d_gene,j_gene,v_gene,CDR3aa,CDR3nt
.,.,TRBJ2-7,TRBV18,CASSPPDFNEQYF,TGTGCCAGCTCCCCGCCGGACTTCAACGAGCAGTACTTC
.,.,TRBJ1-2,TRBV27,CASSLTLGIYGYTF,TGTGCCAGCAGTTTAACTTTGGGGATTTATGGCTACACCTTC
.,TRBD1,TRBJ2-7,TRBV7-9,CASSLAGTGGYEQYF,TGTGCCAGCAGCTTAGCCGGGACAGGGGGCTACGAGCAGTACTTC
.,.,TRBJ2-5,TRBV28,CASSFQETQYF,TGTGCCAGCAGTTTTCAAGAGACCCAGTACTTC
once,TRBD1,TRBJ1-2,TRBV27,CASSSGTVDGYTF,TGTGCCAGCAGTTCCGGGACAGTGGATGGCTACACCTTC
.,.,TRBJ1-1,TRBV15,CATSGSGAEAFF,TGTGCCACCAGCGGATCAGGGGCTGAAGCTTTCTTT
.,.,TRBJ1-1,TRBV28,CASRSNTEAFF,TGTGCCAGCAGATCGAACACTGAAGCTTTCTTT
once,.,TRBJ1-1,TRBV6-4,CASSHRGGDLIF,TGTGCCAGCTCCCACCGGGGGGGGGACCTTATCTTT
.,.,TRBJ2-2,TRBV4-3,CASSGWVNTGELFF,TGCGCCAGCAGCGGGTGGGTGAACACCGGGGAGCTGTTTTTT
.,.,TRBJ2-1,TRBV11-3,CASSRGGGAVANEQFF,TGTGCCAGCAGCCGTGGAGGTGGGGCTGTCGCTAATGAGCAGTTCTTC
.,.,TRBJ2-2,TRBV4-1,CASSQSVGELFF,TGCGCCAGCAGCCAGTCCGTCGGGGAGCTGTTTTTT
.,.,TRBJ1-1,TRBV7-2,CASSLAFSLPQNTEAFF,TGTGCCAGCAGCTTAGCCTTCTCTCTCCCGCAGAACACTGAAGCTTTCTTT
.,TRBD1,TRBJ1-4,TRBV7-2,CASSYDRGNEKLFF,TGTGCCAGCAGCTACGACAGGGGCAATGAAAAACTGTTTTTT
.,TRBD2,TRBJ2-6,TRBV18,CASSRPGGSGANVLTF,TGTGCCAGCTCACGTCCGGGGGGCTCTGGGGCCAACGTCCTGACTTTC
.,.,TRBJ2-3,TRBV29-1,CSVNGEIGGVSTDTQYF,TGCAGCGTGAATGGCGAGATAGGTGGGGTTAGCACAGATACGCAGTATTTT
.,TRBD2,TRBJ2-7,TRBV29-1,CSVKLVLAGLYEQYF,TGCAGCGTCAAGCTAGTACTAGCGGGACTCTACGAGCAGTACTTC
.,.,TRBJ1-4,TRBV4-3,CASSQEGGVGEKLFF,TGCGCCAGCAGCCAAGAGGGAGGGGTCGGTGAAAAACTGTTTTTT
.,.,TRBJ2-5,TRBV19,CASSILPGRSTETQYF,TGTGCCAGTAGTATCCTTCCAGGGAGGTCAACAGAGACCCAGTACTTC
.,TRBD2,TRBJ2-7,TRBV10-1,CASSQAGPPYEQYF,TGCGCCAGCAGCCAAGCGGGGCCTCCCTACGAGCAGTACTTC
.,.,TRBJ2-1,TRBV10-3,CAISDLGGKNNEQFF,TGTGCCATCAGTGACCTCGGCGGCAAAAACAATGAGCAGTTCTTC
once,TRBD1,TRBJ2-5,TRBV28,CASETGLETQYF,TGTGCCAGTGAGACAGGGTTGGAGACCCAGTACTTC
once,.,TRBJ2-1,TRBV10-3,CAISESSHLGAYNEQFF,TGTGCCATCAGTGAAAGTTCCCACCTTGGGGCCTACAATGAGCAGTTCTTC
.,TRBD2,TRBJ2-1,TRBV4-3,CASSSDLAGGYNEQFF,TGCGCCAGCAGTTCAGACCTAGCGGGAGGGTACAATGAGCAGTTCTTC
.,TRBD1,TRBJ1-5,TRBV4-3,CASSRDRGRQPQHF,TGCGCCAGCAGCCGAGACAGGGGAAGACAGCCCCAGCATTTT
.,.,TRBJ2-7,TRBV5-1,CASSLMGEQYF,TGCGCCAGCAGCTTGATGGGTGAGCAGTACTTC
.,TRBD2,TRBJ2-5,TRBV7-9,CASSRGGETQYF,TGTGCCAGCAGCCGGGGGGGAGAGACCCAGTACTTC
.,TRBD1,TRBJ1-1,TRBV9,CASSRGRTGTDTEAFF,TGTGCCAGCAGCAGGGGGCGAACAGGCACGGACACTGAAGCTTTCTTT
once,.,TRBJ2-7,TRBV5-4,CASSLFSRLGEQYF,TGTGCCAGCAGCTTGTTCTCCCGACTAGGCGAGCAGTACTTC
few,TRBD1,TRBJ1-5,TRBV2,CASSEAGRQGGQPQHF,TGTGCCAGCAGTGAAGCTGGGAGACAGGGAGGCCAGCCCCAGCATTTT
.,.,TRBJ1-5,TRBV19,CASSMQRGTGQPQHF,TGTGCCAGTAGTATGCAACGAGGGACCGGTCAGCCCCAGCATTTT
once,.,TRBJ1-1,TRBV5-4,CASSPGTVGVEAFF,TGTGCCAGCAGCCCCGGGACGGTGGGAGTTGAAGCTTTCTTT
.,.,TRBJ2-7,TRBV11-2,CASRVGAAGEQYF,TGTGCCAGCAGGGTAGGAGCGGCAGGGGAGCAGTACTTC
.,TRBD2,TRBJ2-3,TRBV10-1,CASKASGSPGGTDTQYF,TGCGCCAGCAAGGCTAGCGGCTCCCCGGGCGGCACAGATACGCAGTATTTT
.,TRBD1,TRBJ2-7,TRBV27,CASSTTGALYEQYF,TGTGCCAGCAGTACGACAGGGGCCCTTTACGAGCAGTACTTC
.,TRBD1,TRBJ2-7,TRBV7-3,CASSLVGTGRYEQYF,TGTGCCAGCAGCTTAGTTGGGACAGGACGATACGAGCAGTACTTC
.,TRBD1,TRBJ1-1,TRBV27,CASSAPPQGARVFRTFF,TGTGCCAGCAGTGCCCCCCCACAGGGGGCGCGGGTTTTTAGGACTTTCTTT
.,.,TRBJ1-3,TRBV7-9,CASSFRFQGITGNTIYF,TGTGCCAGCAGCTTTAGGTTCCAGGGAATAACTGGAAACACCATATATTTT
once,.,TRBJ1-5,TRBV7-3,CASSPRGGQPQHF,TGTGCCAGCAGCCCCAGGGGTGGGCAGCCCCAGCATTTT
.,.,TRBJ2-1,TRBV7-9,CASSLVRPGERDEQFF,TGTGCCAGCAGCTTAGTTCGCCCGGGGGAACGCGATGAGCAGTTCTTC
.,.,TRBJ2-5,TRBV6-1,CASSARTPHLQETQYF,TGTGCCAGCAGTGCACGGACGCCCCATCTTCAAGAGACCCAGTACTTC
.,.,TRBJ2-3,TRBV7-8,CASSTRTIDTQYF,TGTGCCAGCAGCACAAGGACTATCGATACGCAGTATTTT
.,TRBD2,TRBJ2-5,TRBV4-2,CASSLAVQETQYF,TGTGCCAGCAGTCTAGCGGTTCAAGAGACCCAGTACTTC
.,.,TRBJ1-3,TRBV7-9,CASSSLVQGKTSGNTIYF,TGTGCCAGCAGCTCCTTGGTGCAGGGCAAAACCTCTGGAAACACCATATATTTT
.,.,TRBJ1-1,TRBV19,CASSIAVRNTEAFF,TGTGCCAGTAGTATAGCGGTGAGGAACACTGAAGCTTTCTTT
few,TRBD1,TRBJ1-3,TRBV6-1,CASSALQGATAGNTIYF,TGTGCCAGCAGTGCCTTACAGGGGGCTACGGCTGGAAACACCATATATTTT
.,.,TRBJ2-7,TRBV15,CATSRTTDVHYYEQYF,TGTGCCACCAGCAGAACGACAGACGTCCACTACTACGAGCAGTACTTC
.,.,TRBJ2-3,TRBV6-6,CASRGRNTDTQYF,TGTGCCAGCCGAGGACGGAACACAGATACGCAGTATTTT
.,TRBD2,TRBJ2-2,TRBV5-1,CASSSSGLAGLNTGELFF,TGCGCCAGCAGCTCGAGCGGACTAGCGGGGTTGAACACCGGGGAGCTGTTTTTT
.,.,TRBJ1-4,TRBV5-1,CASSLVPGTNEKLFF,TGCGCCAGCAGCTTGGTACCTGGGACTAATGAAAAACTGTTTTTT
few,.,TRBJ1-2,TRBV19,CASSPRDTPYGYTF,TGTGCCAGTAGTCCGCGGGACACACCTTATGGCTACACCTTC
.,.,TRBJ2-7,TRBV21-1,CASSKKSQGHNEQYF,TGTGCCAGCAGCAAAAAGTCCCAGGGTCATAACGAGCAGTACTTC
.,.,TRBJ1-1,TRBV18,CASSPQSMNTEAFF,TGTGCCAGCTCACCTCAGAGCATGAACACTGAAGCTTTCTTT
.,.,TRBJ2-7,TRBV19,CASSIVRGPYEQYF,TGTGCCAGTAGTATAGTAAGGGGCCCCTACGAGCAGTACTTC
once,.,TRBJ1-2,TRBV27,CASSLSGTPIVLGYTF,TGTGCCAGCAGTTTATCTGGGACTCCGATCGTGCTTGGCTACACCTTC
.,TRBD2,TRBJ2-1,TRBV28,CASGTSGRAPYNEQFF,TGTGCCAGCGGAACTAGCGGGAGGGCCCCCTACAATGAGCAGTTCTTC
.,.,TRBJ2-7,TRBV29-1,CSVERTDYEQYF,TGCAGCGTTGAAAGGACTGATTACGAGCAGTACTTC
once,.,TRBJ1-1,TRBV9,CASSDRPTEAFF,TGTGCCAGCAGCGACCGGCCCACTGAAGCTTTCTTT
.,TRBD2,TRBJ2-1,TRBV7-2,CASSRTSGSSSYNEQFF,TGTGCCAGCAGCAGGACTAGCGGCTCGAGCTCCTACAATGAGCAGTTCTTC
.,.,TRBJ1-1,TRBV19,CASSMGSGGPEAFF,TGTGCCAGTAGTATGGGCTCGGGGGGCCCTGAAGCTTTCTTT
.,TRBD1,TRBJ2-7,TRBV18,CASSTTQGADEQYF,TGTGCCAGCTCAACGACACAGGGGGCCGACGAGCAGTACTTC